The 27 T cell receptor beta chains given below trace back to one sample, sequenced in a study of tumor and adjacent non-tumor tissue in lung cancer. This sample's RNA came from whole unsorted tissue. A modified ARM-PCR protocol with three rounds of nested PCR amplified TCRbeta. One entry per CDR3 protein, called by TCRdb with MiXCR from the multiplex PCR reads. The data hold over 110,000 distinct CDR3 sequences, with around 65% observed a single time. The source material was lung tumor tissue. The receptors stem from a man in his 60s with small cell lung cancer.

In its sample, this clonotype was seen many times. J is TRBJ2-7 and V is TRBV20-1; 10 bases match TRBD1. The CDR3 is made up of 15 amino acids. The V gene end was trimmed by 4 bases and the J gene end by 2 bases; junction bases not matched to a gene: 8. Germline V gene data show CDR1 as DFQATT and CDR2 as SNEGSKA (reference sequence). CDR3 residues: CSAMQDRGPTYEQYV. CDR3 in DNA: TGCAGTGCTATGCAAGACAGGGGGCCTACCTACGAGCAGTACGTC.

This clonotype was detected only once. The gene calls are TRBV30 and TRBJ1-3, with 8 nucleotides matching TRBD1. The CDR3 totals 15 residues. The ends lost 4 bases at V and 0 bases at J; junction bases unmatched: 5. CDR1 is GTSNPN and CDR2 is SVGIG in the germline V gene (reference sequence). The CDR3 here is CAWTLGQGSGNTIYF. The CDR3, as DNA: TGTGCCTGGACGCTCGGACAGGGCTCTGGAAACACCATATATTTT.

This clonotype was detected a few times. The J gene is TRBJ1-1, the V gene TRBV30; 8 bases agree with TRBD1. The CDR3 is 13 residues long. Germline V gene lookup returns CDR1 GTSNPN and CDR2 SVGIG (reference sequence). Trimming removed 4 bases from V and 9 bases from J; junction bases left unmatched: 10. The CDR3 loop is CAWNPGQEFKAFF. CDR3 nucleotides: TGTGCCTGGAATCCGGGACAGGAATTTAAAGCTTTCTTT.

Concerning this clonotype itself: A single base separates this from a much larger clone, so it may be a read error. The limits of the CDR3 on the DNA are not certain, so only TCRdb's listed CDR3 is given. The chain employs TRBV6-6 and TRBJ2-2; the D call TRBD1 from the table was never checked on the DNA. The germline CDR1 and CDR2 sequences are MNHNY and SVGAGI (reference sequence). Termini included, the CDR3 measures 19 amino acids. The CDR3 region is CASSFGQGSASGRTGELLF.

In this sample, this clonotype turned up a few times. The rearrangement links TRBV5-1 to TRBJ2-3; perhaps TRBD2 as D (6 bases). Germline CDR1 is SGHRS and CDR2 is YFSETQ. The ends were cut back, 4 bases at V and 0 bases at J, with 12 bases in the middle. The length of the CDR3 is 15 residues. In DNA, the CDR3 is TGCGCCAGCAGCCACACTAGCCCCAGCACAGATACGCAGTATTTT. This encodes CASSHTSPSTDTQYF.

This clonotype showed up many times. CDR3 nucleotides: TGCAGTGCTAGAGATGGGCGGGTTAGCTCCTACAATGAGCAGTTCTTC. It translates to CSARDGRVSSYNEQFF. This sequence joins TRBV20-1 and TRBJ2-1, with D tentatively TRBD2 (5 bases). V was shortened by 0 bases and J by 0 bases, with 12 bases between the two germline ends. The CDR3 is made up of 16 amino acids. CDR1 is DFQATT and CDR2 is SNEGSKA in the germline V gene (reference sequence).

Remarks on this clonotype: An end of the junction differs from the germline gene, which may be a read error. The chain has TRBV7-9 and TRBJ1-2; D ambiguous. This CDR3 is 13 amino acids long. The germline gives CDR1 SEHNR, CDR2 FQNEAQ (reference sequence). The CDR3 DNA sequence: TGTGCCAGCAGTCCCCTGGGGAGCTATGGCTACATCTTC. Its protein product is CASSPLGSYGYIF.

For this clonotype: One end of the junction fails to match germline, which may point to a read error. V gene TRBV6-2 or TRBV6-3 combines with J gene TRBJ2-5; D is ambiguous. Germline CDR1 and CDR2: MNHEY and SVGEGT. This CDR3 contains 13 residues. CDR3 region: CASRPNCQEAQYF. In DNA, the CDR3 is TGTGCCAGCAGGCCTAACTGTCAAGAGGCCCAATACTTC.

On this clonotype: Germline and junction disagree at one end, which may indicate a read error. The chain employs TRBV19 and TRBJ1-4, with D unclear. Germline V CDR1 and CDR2: LNHDA, SQIVND (reference sequence). The CDR3 is 15 residues long. In DNA, the CDR3 is TGTGCCGGTAGTCCTCTGCATACGGTATGGGAAAAACTGTTTTTT. It specifies CAGSPLHTVWEKLFF.

The table lists this clonotype with a few counts. V gene TRBV20-1 combines with J gene TRBJ1-2, with a tentative D call TRBD1 (5 bases). The CDR3 is made up of 14 amino acids. The V and J ends lost 0 bases and 13 bases respectively, with 21 bases between them. Germline V lookup: CDR1 DFQATT, CDR2 SNEGSKA (reference sequence). The CDR3 sequence is CSARDAGTEDDCTF. The DNA of the CDR3 is TGCAGTGCTAGAGATGCCGGGACTGAGGATGACTGCACCTTC.

This clonotype has only a few counts. A read error may explain this, as a much larger clone is one base away. The rearrangement uses TRBV7-8 and TRBJ2-5; D remains unclear. The CDR3 is made up of 12 amino acids. CDR1 is SGHVS and CDR2 is FQNEAQ in the germline V gene. Trimming stripped 3 bases from V and 5 bases from J, with 7 bases between. CDR3: CASSLARETQYF. CDR3 coding DNA: TGTGCCAGCAGCTTGGCTAGGGAGACCCAGTACTTC.

This clonotype was counted between two and nine times. This rearrangement joins TRBV11-2 to TRBJ2-2; D is uncertain. Germline V CDR1 and CDR2: SGHAT, FQNNGV. The germline V and J ends were trimmed by 1 base and 7 bases, with 7 bases remaining between them. This CDR3 comprises 13 residues. CDR3 residues: CASSLVRFGELFF. CDR3 DNA sequence: TGTGCCAGCAGCTTAGTTAGGTTCGGGGAGCTGTTTTTT.

About this clonotype itself: The junction departs from the called germline gene at one end, perhaps through a read error. The rearrangement joins TRBV11-3 to TRBJ1-2, with unresolved D. There are 15 residues in the CDR3. The germline V gene encodes CDR1 SGHNT and CDR2 YENEEA. This chain's CDR3 is CASSFSERPNYGYSF. The CDR3 DNA follows: TGTGCCAGCAGCTTCTCGGAAAGGCCTAACTATGGCTACAGCTTC.

This clonotype occurred a few times. A much larger clone is a single base away; this may be a read error. This chain connects TRBV11-2 to TRBJ2-2; maybe TRBD2 (6 bases). CDR3 length: 15 amino acids. Germline V gene data show CDR1 as SGHAT and CDR2 as FQNNGV. CDR3 loop: CASTVDGGSAGVLFF. CDR3 nucleotides: TGTGCCAGCACGGTTGATGGAGGGTCGGCCGGGGTGCTGTTTTTT.

Notes on this clonotype: With a much larger clone just one base away, this may be a read error. The chain's CDR3 is CVSSPGHTGELFF. CDR3 DNA: TGTGTCAGCAGCCCCGGACACACCGGGGAGCTGTTTTTT. The chain carries TRBV12-3 or TRBV12-4 and TRBJ2-2; D gene ambiguous. This CDR3 spans 13 amino acids.

This clonotype was counted between two and nine times. Mismatch with germline at one junction end may stem from a read error. The gene calls are TRBV12-3 or TRBV12-4 and TRBJ2-1; TRBD2 aligns across 9 bases. The CDR3 sequence is 15 residues long. CDR3 sequence reads: CTSSSPGLAGYEQFF. For the CDR3, the DNA is TGTACCAGCAGCTCTCCGGGACTAGCTGGCTATGAGCAGTTCTTC.

Note on this clonotype: One end of the junction varies from germline; a read error may be responsible. The rearrangement links TRBV10-3 to TRBJ2-1, with 13 bases identical to TRBD2. CDR3 length: 14 amino acids. In germline, CDR1 is ENHRY, CDR2 SYGVKD. This chain's CDR3 is CAINELAGGDEQFF. DNA for the CDR3: TGTGCTATCAATGAACTAGCGGGAGGGGATGAGCAGTTCTTC.

This clonotype has more than one count but fewer than ten. The J gene is TRBJ2-1, the V gene TRBV5-4, with D maybe TRBD2 (6 bases). The CDR3 has 15 residues. Germline assignment: CDR1 SGHNT and CDR2 YYREEE (reference sequence). V shed 4 bases and J shed 2 bases, with 13 bases lying between them. As DNA, the CDR3 is TGTGCCAGCAGCGGGGACTTAATGACCTACAATGAGCAGTTCTTC. Translation gives CASSGDLMTYNEQFF.

This clonotype was seen more than once but under ten times. The CDR3 here is CASSRGVGVYEQYF. CDR3 coding DNA: TGTGCCAGCAGCAGAGGGGTGGGAGTCTACGAGCAGTACTTC. J is TRBJ2-7 and V is TRBV7-9; either TRBD1 or TRBD2 may fit D (5 bases each). This CDR3 comprises 14 residues. Germline CDR1 SEHNR, CDR2 FQNEAQ (reference sequence). V dropped 5 bases and J dropped 3 bases, with 14 bases sitting between them. Full variable domain (rest looked up from reference TRBV7-9 and TRBJ2-7): DTGVSQNPRHKITKRGQNVTFRCDPISEHNRLYWYRQTLGQGPEFLTYFQNEAQLEKSRLLSDRFSAERPKGSFSTLEIQRTEQGDSAMYLCASSRGVGVYEQYFGPGTRLTVT.

On this clonotype itself: The CDR3 does not close with the conserved phenylalanine or tryptophan, likely indicating a read error. The chain recombines TRBV6-5 with TRBJ2-5, with D possibly TRBD1 on 5 matching bases. CDR1 and CDR2 (germline): MNHEY, SVGAGI. The CDR3 consists of 12 residues. V shed 6 bases and J shed 11 bases, with 16 bases lying between them. CDR3 DNA sequence: TGTGCCAGCAGACCCCAGGGTGGTGCTCAGTACTTA. Translating it yields CASRPQGGAQYL.

As for this clonotype: This likely comes from a read error, as the CDR3 has no conserved phenylalanine or tryptophan at its end. The rearrangement links TRBV6-2 or TRBV6-3 to TRBJ2-5; no clear D gene. The CDR3 has 13 residues. Per germline, CDR1 MNHEY and CDR2 SVGEGT. The CDR3 DNA reads TGTGCCGGCAGTTACCACAGCCAAGAGACCCAGTACTAC. It yields the protein CAGSYHSQETQYY.

The V gene is TRBV7-3, the J gene TRBJ2-1; either TRBD1 or TRBD2 may fit D (5 bases each). V gave up 5 bases and J gave up 4 bases, with 15 bases separating them. The germline V gene encodes CDR1 SGHTA and CDR2 FQGTGA. The CDR3 is 15 residues long. CDR3 DNA: TGTGCCAGCAGCAGAACCGGGACGTCTTACAATGAGCAGTTCTTC. Its protein product is CASSRTGTSYNEQFF.

Note on this clonotype: A much more abundant neighbour one base away suggests this may be a read error. J is TRBJ2-2 and V is TRBV24-1; no definite D call. Trimming took 9 bases from V and 3 from J, leaving 10 bases between them. The CDR3 is made up of 13 amino acids. The germline V gene encodes CDR1 KGHDR and CDR2 SFDVKD. CDR3 nucleotide sequence: TGTGCCACCTTTGACGGATACACCGGGGAGCTGTTTTTT. Residues: CATFDGYTGELFF.

The table lists this clonotype with a few counts. The V and J genes are TRBV6-5 and TRBJ2-7; 7 bases fit TRBD2. CDR3 length: 16 residues. Germline CDR1 and CDR2: MNHEY and SVGAGI. Trimming cost V 2 bases and J 2 bases; bases outside gene matches: 9. The CDR3, as DNA: TGTGCCAGCAGTTACCAACGCGGGAGAAACACCTACGAGCAGTACTTC. Translation: CASSYQRGRNTYEQYF.

The gene calls are TRBV7-9 and TRBJ1-1; possibly TRBD1 for D (6 bases). The CDR3 is made up of 13 amino acids. Trimming cost V 6 bases and J 4 bases, with 12 bases left between them. CDR1 is SEHNR and CDR2 is FQNEAQ in the germline V gene (reference sequence). The CDR3 protein is CASSFRGATEAFF. The DNA of the CDR3 is TGTGCCAGCAGTTTCAGGGGCGCCACTGAAGCTTTCTTT.

This clonotype was seen a handful of times. This sequence joins TRBV5-1 and TRBJ2-1, with TRBD2 matching 7 bases. Germline V CDR1 and CDR2: SGHRS, YFSETQ. The ends lost 0 bases at V and 7 bases at J; junction bases unmatched: 4. There are 14 residues in the CDR3. The chain's CDR3 is CASSLGLAWNEQFF. In DNA, the CDR3 is TGCGCCAGCAGCTTGGGACTAGCATGGAATGAGCAGTTCTTC.

V and J are TRBV7-3 and TRBJ2-3; no reliable D call. V was pared by 5 bases and J by 4 bases, with 16 bases between. Germline V lookup: CDR1 SGHTA, CDR2 FQGTGA. CDR3 size: 15 residues. The CDR3 loop reads CASSKDRQRSDTQYF. CDR3 bases: TGTGCCAGCAGCAAGGACCGACAAAGATCAGATACGCAGTATTTT.